The 21 T cell receptor beta chains listed next were all sequenced from one sample in a study of blood T cells in healthy people across ages. Using a J-beta primer mix together with a sample-barcoded 5' primer, a second PCR was run for roughly 6 to 11 cycles. MiXCR, run by TCRdb on the 5' RACE reads, gives a single entry per CDR3 protein. The sample lists more than 550,000 distinct CDR3 sequences; 20% to 25% were seen once. The source material was blood. These receptors were taken from a man aged 65 to 85 in good health.

This clonotype was picked up many times. The rearrangement links TRBV4-3 to TRBJ2-1, with 7 bases fitting TRBD2. The germline V gene has CDR1 LGHNA and CDR2 YSLEER. With 0 bases clipped from V and 1 base from J, the junction kept 3 bases outside the gene matches. There are 16 residues in the CDR3. CDR3 protein: CASSQDVGGSYNEQFF. CDR3 bases: TGCGCCAGCAGCCAAGATGTCGGGGGGTCCTACAATGAGCAGTTCTTC.

In its sample, this clonotype was seen many times. The chain is built from TRBV14 and TRBJ2-2; weak D call: TRBD1 (5 bases). The CDR3 is made up of 15 amino acids. Trimming took off 4 bases at V and 3 bases at J, with 12 bases between the two ends. CDR1 SGHDN and CDR2 FVKESK come from the germline V gene. CDR3 protein: CASSRRRVDTGELFF. The CDR3 DNA follows: TGTGCCAGCAGCCGCCGCAGGGTGGACACCGGGGAGCTGTTTTTT.

This clonotype was seen only a few times. This rearrangement joins TRBV6-5 to TRBJ1-1; perhaps TRBD1 as D (5 bases). Deletions cut 1 base from V and 4 bases from J, with 16 bases between. Germline CDR1 is MNHEY and CDR2 is SVGAGI. The CDR3 has 16 amino acids. The CDR3 DNA follows: TGTGCCAGCAGTTACTTGAGACCGGGGAGGGGCACTGAAGCTTTCTTT. Encoded protein: CASSYLRPGRGTEAFF.

The chain couples TRBV6-1 to TRBJ2-3; tentative D call: TRBD1 (7 bases). Germline values: CDR1 MNHNS, CDR2 SASEGT. The V and J ends lost 1 base and 6 bases respectively, with 11 bases between them. The CDR3 runs to 14 residues. CDR3 sequence reads: CASSEGRGRDTQYF. In nucleotides, the CDR3 is TGTGCCAGCAGTGAAGGGAGGGGGCGCGATACGCAGTATTTT.

J is TRBJ2-1 and V is TRBV15, with 7 bases matching TRBD2. V shed 0 bases, J shed 10 bases, and the junction held 9 bases outside the gene matches. Germline-derived CDR1 and CDR2 are LNHNV and YYDKDF (reference sequence). CDR3 length: 15 amino acids. CDR3 nucleotide sequence: TGTGCCACCAGCAGAGATCTGGCTAGCGGCACGGAGCAGTTCTTC. It codes for CATSRDLASGTEQFF.

This clonotype was observed a few times. This rearrangement joins TRBV3-1 to TRBJ2-5, with unresolved D. Trimming stripped 0 bases from V and 6 bases from J, with 5 bases between. Germline CDR1 and CDR2: LGHDT and YNNKEL (reference sequence). This CDR3 spans 12 amino acids. In DNA, the CDR3 is TGTGCCAGCAGCCAAGATAGGAAGACCCAGTACTTC. Protein: CASSQDRKTQYF.

A few counts support this clonotype. This chain links TRBV12-3 or TRBV12-4 with TRBJ2-1; D remains unclear. The CDR3 length is 11 residues. V shed 3 bases and J shed 10 bases, with 7 bases lying between them. For the CDR3, the DNA is TGTGCCAGCAGTTTCGGGTTCGAGCAGTTCTTC. As protein: CASSFGFEQFF.

This clonotype came up a few times. V gene TRBV7-2 combines with J gene TRBJ1-5, with a possible D match to TRBD1 (6 bases). Germline CDR1 and CDR2: SGHTA and FQGNSA. The germline V and J ends were trimmed by 6 bases and 5 bases, with 14 bases remaining between them. This CDR3 is built from 14 residues. In DNA, the CDR3 is TGTGCCAGCAGTTCACGACAGGAACATCAGCCCCAGCATTTT. Its translation: CASSSRQEHQPQHF.

This clonotype was counted between two and nine times. The CDR3 loop is CASSATFTGELFF. The CDR3 bases are TGTGCCAGCAGTGCTACGTTCACCGGGGAGCTGTTTTTT. V usage is TRBV2 and J usage is TRBJ2-2; D remains ambiguous. V lost 4 bases and J 4 bases, leaving 7 bases between the germline ends. Per the germline V gene, CDR1 is SNHLY and CDR2 is FYNNEI. The CDR3 consists of 13 residues.

V is TRBV4-1 and J is TRBJ1-2, with a tentative D call TRBD1 (5 bases). Germline CDR1 and CDR2: MGHRA and YSYEKL. Deletions cut 0 bases from V and 4 bases from J, with 12 bases between. The CDR3 has 15 amino acids. CDR3 DNA sequence: TGCGCCAGCAGCCAAGATTCCAGGGTGATCTATGGCTACACCTTC. Translated, it gives CASSQDSRVIYGYTF.

This clonotype appeared a few times. The chain carries TRBV5-1 and TRBJ2-1, with 11 bases that match TRBD2. V was clipped by 4 bases and J by 1 base; unmatched bases: 4. This CDR3 is built from 16 residues. Germline V lookup: CDR1 SGHRS, CDR2 YFSETQ. The CDR3 region has the DNA TGCGCCAGCAGCGATCTAGCGGGGGGTTCCTACAATGAGCAGTTCTTC. Translation gives CASSDLAGGSYNEQFF.

This clonotype was counted at least ten times. The chain joins TRBV25-1 to TRBJ2-3; 9 bases map to TRBD2. Looked up from germline, CDR1 is MGHDK and CDR2 is SYGVNS. The CDR3 loop spans 15 amino acids. The ends lost 4 bases at V and 2 bases at J; junction bases unmatched: 4. This CDR3 reads CASSALAGNTDTQYF. CDR3 coding DNA: TGTGCCAGCAGTGCCCTAGCGGGAAACACAGATACGCAGTATTTT.

The chain recombines TRBV18 with TRBJ1-5; D not resolved. Germline V gene lookup returns CDR1 KGHSH and CDR2 LQKENI. Trimming took 0 bases from V and 7 from J, leaving 7 bases between them. CDR3 length: 13 residues. In DNA, the CDR3 is TGTGCCAGCTCACCACCGGGTTTGCAGCCCCAGCATTTT. Protein sequence: CASSPPGLQPQHF.

The chain employs TRBV18 and TRBJ2-4, with D maybe TRBD1 (5 bases). Trimming stripped 6 bases from V and 7 bases from J, with 16 bases between. The CDR3 covers 14 residues. The germline CDR1 and CDR2 sequences are KGHSH and LQKENI. Here the CDR3 DNA reads TGTGCCAGCTCCCAACAGGCCACCGGGAACATTCAGTACTTC. It is translated as CASSQQATGNIQYF. Filled out from reference TRBV18 and TRBJ2-4, the complete variable domain reads NAGVMQNPRHLVRRRGQEARLRCSPMKGHSHVYWYRQLPEEGLKFMVYLQKENIIDESGMPKERFSAEFPKEGPSILRIQQVVRGDSAAYFCASSQQATGNIQYFGAGTRLSVL.

In its sample, this clonotype was seen a few times. The chain uses TRBV5-1 and TRBJ2-2, with D possibly being TRBD2 (6 bases). The CDR3 is made up of 15 amino acids. Between the trimmed V and J ends, which lost 0 bases and 4 bases, there was a span of 10 bases. The germline V gene has CDR1 SGHRS and CDR2 YFSETQ. The CDR3 DNA follows: TGCGCCAGCAGCTTGGGACTAGTCGTCACCGGGGAGCTGTTTTTT. Its protein is CASSLGLVVTGELFF. Full variable domain (outside the CDR3, taken from reference TRBV5-1 and TRBJ2-2): KAGVTQTPRYLIKTRGQQVTLSCSPISGHRSVSWYQQTPGQGLQFLFEYFSETQRNKGNFPGRFSGRQFSNSRSEMNVSTLELGDSALYLCASSLGLVVTGELFFGEGSRLTVL.

The V and J genes are TRBV19 and TRBJ1-2, with D uncertain. The CDR3 totals 13 residues. V gave up 0 bases and J gave up 6 bases, with 8 bases separating them. Germline V gene data show CDR1 as LNHDA and CDR2 as SQIVND (reference sequence). CDR3 bases: TGTGCCAGTAGTATAGATCGGAGGGATGGCTACACCTTC. Protein sequence: CASSIDRRDGYTF.

The chain combines TRBV5-1 with TRBJ2-5; D is possibly TRBD1 or TRBD2 (5 bases each). Trimming stripped 2 bases from V and 4 bases from J, with 15 bases between. The CDR3 sequence is 15 residues long. The germline V gene encodes CDR1 SGHRS and CDR2 YFSETQ. Here the CDR3 reads CASSLTAGRGETQYF. The CDR3 DNA reads TGCGCCAGCAGCTTAACGGCAGGGAGAGGAGAGACCCAGTACTTC.

J is TRBJ2-2 and V is TRBV12-3 or TRBV12-4; D remains ambiguous. This CDR3 region has 13 residues. Trimming pared 3 bases from V and 7 bases from J, leaving 9 bases between. The DNA of the CDR3 is TGTGCCAGCAGTTTTGGGTATCTCGGGGAGCTGTTTTTT. Its protein product is CASSFGYLGELFF.

The V call is TRBV28, the J call TRBJ2-3; no clear D gene. The V and J ends lost 6 bases and 2 bases respectively, with 6 bases between them. This CDR3 has 12 residues. CDR1 and CDR2 from the germline V gene are MDHEN and SYDVKM. CDR3 sequence reads: CASRVPTDTQYF. CDR3 DNA: TGTGCCAGCAGGGTACCCACAGATACGCAGTATTTT.

This clonotype was found a few times. The V and J genes are TRBV12-3 or TRBV12-4 and TRBJ1-2; a possible D gene is TRBD1 (5 bases). The CDR3 is 15 amino acids. The germline V and J ends were trimmed by 3 bases and 5 bases, with 16 bases remaining between them. CDR3 in DNA: TGTGCCAGCAGTTTGAGGTCCCAAGAGGGGTATGGCTACACCTTC. It is translated as CASSLRSQEGYGYTF.

Only a few counts were recorded for this clonotype. V is TRBV7-2 and J is TRBJ1-2; a possible D gene is TRBD1 (6 bases). This CDR3 is 14 amino acids long. Between the trimmed V and J ends, which lost 1 base and 4 bases, there was a span of 10 bases. Germline CDR1 reads SGHTA; CDR2 reads FQGNSA. CDR3 sequence reads: CASSLGQDGYGYTF. The CDR3 DNA follows: TGTGCCAGCAGCTTAGGACAGGATGGCTATGGCTACACCTTC. Drawing the rest from reference TRBV7-2 and TRBJ1-2, the complete variable domain is GAGVSQSPSNKVTEKGKDVELRCDPISGHTALYWYRQSLGQGLEFLIYFQGNSAPDKSGLPSDRFSAERTGGSVSTLTIQRTQQEDSAVYLCASSLGQDGYGYTFGSGTRLTVV.